This TCR beta chain was captured by sequencing in a study of regulatory and conventional T cells in breast cancer (dated by TCRdb to between 2014 and 2017). The method behind the library was PCR. Sequencing relied on an Illumina MiSeq. TCRdb reworked the public reads: Q25 trimming with fastp, MiXCR clone assembly, productive beta chains retained. Rows matching on CDR3 protein sequence are summarized as one entry with the most common DNA and genes. Recorded for this sample are approximately 9,600 distinct CDR3 sequences; about a third of them occurred a single time. The top ten clonotypes cover around 5.7% of the sample. Comment on this clonotype: Its cognate antigen has yet to be identified. Qualities for individual bases were not recorded, and no much larger clone is one base off.

There are 19 amino acids in the CDR3, from cysteine to phenylalanine inclusive. CDR3 DNA only is kept here, 57 bases in frame from base 1. CDR1 and CDR2, per the germline V gene, are MNHNS and SASEGT. Ends trimmed: V by 1 base, J by 6 bases; bases unmatched to a gene: 17. Sequences were obtained from conventional T cells from blood. Here the chain combines TRBV6-1 and TRBJ2-7; 11 nucleotides in the junction match TRBD2. This receptor was taken from a male donor in good health. This receptor carries the CDR3 CASSEGGTSGGLPSSEQYF. The DNA is TGTGCCAGCAGTGAAGGAGGAACTAGCGGGGGCCTTCCGTCTAGCGAGCAGTACTTC.